One and the same sample provided the 21 T cell receptor beta chains below, sequenced in a study of blood T cell repertoires in COVID-19. Clones were read by immunoSEQ multiplex PCR, and TCRdb kept only the in-frame ones, dropping some. There are under 150,000 clones in the sample; under 95% occur only once, and around 3.6% lies in the top ten. Input material: peripheral blood. The receptors come from a man in his fifties or sixties with active COVID-19.

J is TRBJ2-7 and V is TRBV23-1; D is perhaps TRBD1 (5 bases). TRBV23-1 counts as an open reading frame of uncertain function. The V gene lost 0 bases and the J gene lost 0 bases, with 9 bases spanning the gap. CDR3 length: 15 residues. The DNA for the CDR3 is TGCGCCAGCAGTCAATCGCCAGGGAACTCCTACGAGCAGTACTTC. This translates into CASSQSPGNSYEQYF.

The rearrangement joins TRBV5-8 to TRBJ1-5, with D possibly TRBD1 on 6 matching bases. Germline CDR1 is SGHTS and CDR2 is YDEGEE. Between the trimmed V and J ends, which lost 4 bases and 6 bases, there was a span of 11 bases. The length of the CDR3 is 13 residues. CDR3 sequence (DNA): TGTGCCAGCAGCACCTACAGGGTTCAGCCCCAGCATTTT. It translates to CASSTYRVQPQHF. The whole variable domain, remainder taken from reference TRBV5-8 and TRBJ1-5, is EAGVTQSPTHLIKTRGQQATLRCSPISGHTSVYWYQQALGLGLQFLLWYDEGEERNRGNFPPRFSGRQFPNYSSELNVNALELEDSALYLCASSTYRVQPQHFGDGTRLSIL.

This clone was seen ten or more times. The chain recombines TRBV10-2 with TRBJ1-2; 11 nucleotides agree with TRBD1. J gave up 7 bases and V 8 bases, and 6 bases lay outside the gene matches. The CDR3 extends over 13 amino acids. Germline loops: CDR1 WSHSY, CDR2 SAAADI. CDR3 sequence: CASALGTGGGYTF. The CDR3 DNA follows: TGCGCCAGCGCCTTAGGGACAGGGGGTGGCTACACCTTC.

V gene TRBV5-5 combines with J gene TRBJ2-2, with unresolved D. The CDR3 is 15 amino acids. Trimming left V 4 bases short and J 4 bases short, with 14 bases between. Germline CDR1 reads SGHKS; CDR2 reads YYEKEE (reference sequence). DNA for the CDR3: TGTGCCAGCAGCCTTCCCCCTGGCGGCACCGGGGAGCTGTTTTTT. Translation: CASSLPPGGTGELFF.

In nucleotides, the CDR3 is TGTGCCAGCAGCCCACGACTAGCTCTCACAGATACGCAGTATTTT. Its protein is CASSPRLALTDTQYF. The chain uses TRBV3-1 (or the pseudogene TRBV3-2) and TRBJ2-3; 7 nucleotides agree with TRBD2. Germline lookup yields CDR1 LGHDT and CDR2 YNNKEL (reference sequence). The length of the CDR3 is 15 residues. With V trimmed by 4 bases and J by 2 bases, 6 bases remained unmatched.

V and J are TRBV10-2 and TRBJ1-2; 7 bases line up with TRBD1. The germline gives CDR1 WSHSY, CDR2 SAAADI. The CDR3 has 15 residues. Germline trimming cut 2 bases from V and 5 bases from J; bases unmatched to any gene: 8. The CDR3 nucleotides read TGCGCCAGCAGTGAGCCCGGGACAGTATCTTATGGCTACACCTTC. Protein product: CASSEPGTVSYGYTF.

The chain carries TRBV5-1 and TRBJ2-5; D is perhaps TRBD2 (6 bases). V lost 0 bases to trimming and J lost 2 bases, with 11 bases between them. The V gene's germline CDR1 is SGHRS and CDR2 YFSETQ. The CDR3 spans 15 residues. In nucleotides, the CDR3 is TGCGCCAGCAGCTTGGAGGGCGGGACTCAAGAGACCCAGTACTTC. Translating it yields CASSLEGGTQETQYF. The full variable domain, rest sourced from reference TRBV5-1 and TRBJ2-5, is KAGVTQTPRYLIKTRGQQVTLSCSPISGHRSVSWYQQTPGQGLQFLFEYFSETQRNKGNFPGRFSGRQFSNSRSEMNVSTLELGDSALYLCASSLEGGTQETQYFGPGTRLLVL.

This chain's CDR3 is CASSIGVLGNTIYF. DNA of the CDR3: TGTGCCAGTAGTATAGGCGTTTTAGGAAACACCATATATTTT. The gene calls are TRBV19 and TRBJ1-3; D not resolved. Germline V gives CDR1 LNHDA, CDR2 SQIVND (reference sequence). There are 14 residues in the CDR3. V was trimmed by 1 base and J by 4 bases, leaving 8 bases between them.

The V call is TRBV6-1, the J call TRBJ1-5; 10 bases fit TRBD1. CDR3 length: 16 residues. The ends lost 4 bases at V and 1 base at J; junction bases unmatched: 4. CDR1 is MNHNS, CDR2 SASEGT, per germline. CDR3 bases: TGTGCCAGCAGTGGACAGGGGGCTTACAGCAATCAGCCCCAGCATTTT. Translating gives CASSGQGAYSNQPQHF.

The genes are TRBV20-1 and TRBJ2-2; D call uncertain. This CDR3 has 11 amino acids. Deletions cut 3 bases from V and 7 bases from J, with 6 bases between. Germline V gene data show CDR1 as DFQATT and CDR2 as SNEGSKA (reference sequence). This CDR3 reads CSASFYGELFF. The CDR3 DNA sequence: TGCAGTGCTAGCTTTTACGGGGAGCTGTTTTTT.

The rearrangement joins TRBV19 to TRBJ2-2, with a weak D call TRBD2 (6 bases). Deletions cut 6 bases from V and 1 base from J, with 9 bases between. The CDR3 contains 14 residues. The germline gives CDR1 LNHDA, CDR2 SQIVND (reference sequence). DNA of the CDR3: TGTGCCAGTAGGGGACTGGGGAACACCGGGGAGCTGTTTTTT. It translates to CASRGLGNTGELFF. Together with reference TRBV19 and TRBJ2-2, the CDR3 gives the full variable domain: DGGITQSPKYLFRKEGQNVTLSCEQNLNHDAMYWYRQDPGQGLRLIYYSQIVNDFQKGDIAEGYSVSREKKESFPLTVTSAQKNPTAFYLCASRGLGNTGELFFGEGSRLTVL.

The gene calls are TRBV7-8 and TRBJ2-2; 13 bases are a match to TRBD2. V trimming: 1 base; J trimming: 8 bases; junction bases outside the gene matches: 1. This CDR3 contains 15 residues. Germline V gives CDR1 SGHVS, CDR2 FQNEAQ. The CDR3 reads CASSLEGLAGGELFF. The CDR3 coding sequence is TGTGCCAGCAGCTTAGAGGGACTAGCGGGAGGGGAGCTGTTTTTT. Full variable domain (rest looked up from reference TRBV7-8 and TRBJ2-2): GAGVSQSPRYKVAKRGQDVALRCDPISGHVSLFWYQQALGQGPEFLTYFQNEAQLDKSGLPSDRFFAERPEGSVSTLKIQRTQQEDSAVYLCASSLEGLAGGELFFGEGSRLTVL.

The CDR3 sequence is CASSYSGSTTDTQYF. CDR3 bases: TGTGCCAGCAGTTACTCTGGCAGTACCACAGATACGCAGTATTTT. V gene TRBV6-5 combines with J gene TRBJ2-3; no definite D call. The CDR3 runs 15 residues. V was cut by 0 bases and J by 2 bases, with 9 bases left in between. Germline V gives CDR1 MNHEY, CDR2 SVGAGI.

This clone was recorded once. The V and J genes are TRBV19 and TRBJ1-5; TRBD1 matches at 7 bases. CDR3 length: 14 residues. V shed 8 bases, J shed 6 bases, and the junction held 10 bases outside the gene matches. Germline V gene sequence: CDR1 LNHDA, CDR2 SQIVND (reference sequence). CDR3 sequence reads: CASQRQGLGQPQHF. DNA of the CDR3: TGTGCCAGTCAACGACAGGGTCTCGGTCAGCCCCAGCATTTT.

J is TRBJ1-6 and V is TRBV7-9; 12 bases map to TRBD1. Looked up from germline, CDR1 is SEHNR and CDR2 is FQNEAQ (reference sequence). V shed 5 bases, J shed 8 bases, and the junction held 10 bases outside the gene matches. This CDR3 contains 17 residues. CDR3 residues: CASSKLGGTGGHSPLHF. As DNA, the CDR3 is TGTGCCAGCAGCAAGCTTGGGGGGACAGGGGGCCATTCACCCCTCCACTTT.

The chain employs TRBV11-2 and TRBJ2-5, with 8 nucleotides matching TRBD2. The CDR3 is 14 amino acids. Germline CDR1 SGHAT, CDR2 FQNNGV. The V gene end was trimmed by 5 bases and the J gene end by 2 bases; junction bases not matched to a gene: 4. CDR3 amino acids: CASSRTSRQETQYF. For the CDR3, the DNA is TGTGCCAGCAGCCGGACTAGCAGACAAGAGACCCAGTACTTC.

V is TRBV24-1 and J is TRBJ1-1; TRBD1 matches at 7 bases. The CDR3 is 12 residues long. Losses at the gene ends were 3 bases for V and 8 bases for J; bases not matched to a gene: 2. The germline V gene encodes CDR1 KGHDR and CDR2 SFDVKD. CDR3 nucleotides: TGTGCCACCAGTGATCCACAGGGGGAAGCTTTCTTT. Protein product: CATSDPQGEAFF.

The rearrangement uses TRBV12-3 or TRBV12-4 and TRBJ1-1; TRBD1 might be the D (6 bases). V shed 4 bases and J shed 5 bases, with 11 bases lying between them. The CDR3 length is 13 residues. The CDR3 sequence: CASSSDSSTEAFF. In nucleotides, the CDR3 is TGTGCCAGCAGTTCGGACAGTTCAACTGAAGCTTTCTTT.

V is TRBV14 and J is TRBJ2-1; 9 nucleotides match TRBD2. The length of the CDR3 is 16 residues. CDR1 SGHDN and CDR2 FVKESK come from the germline V gene. The trim removed 3 bases at V and 5 bases at J, leaving 8 bases unmatched. In nucleotides, the CDR3 is TGTGCCAGCAGCCAGGGGAGCGGGAGGAGGGACAATGAGCAGTTCTTC. It is translated as CASSQGSGRRDNEQFF.

The chain carries TRBV28 and TRBJ1-5; D unresolved. The V gene lost 0 bases and the J gene lost 2 bases, with 8 bases spanning the gap. There are 15 residues in the CDR3. CDR1 is MDHEN and CDR2 is SYDVKM in the germline V gene. The CDR3 here is CASSLWGGGNQPQHF. CDR3 nucleotides: TGTGCCAGCAGTTTATGGGGTGGAGGCAATCAGCCCCAGCATTTT.

The rearrangement links TRBV6-2 or TRBV6-3 to TRBJ1-1; a weak D match, TRBD1 (5 bases). Trimming stripped 5 bases from V and 7 bases from J, with 8 bases between. The CDR3 extends over 11 amino acids. Germline V gene lookup returns CDR1 MNHEY and CDR2 SVGEGT. CDR3 sequence reads: CASSPGFEAFF. The DNA for the CDR3 is TGTGCCAGCAGTCCAGGGTTTGAAGCTTTCTTT.